Given below is one T cell receptor (beta chain) in context. This record belongs to a study of control samples from healthy donors and cancer patients. TCRdb's copy holds only in-frame clones and misses some; the assay was immunoSEQ multiplex PCR. There are some 94,000 clones in the sample; roughly 89% occur only once, and 9.5% to 10% lies in the top ten. The CDR3 spans 15 residues. Deletions cut 0 bases from V and 0 bases from J, with 8 bases between. Per the germline V gene, CDR1 is LGHNT and CDR2 is FRNRAP. This clonotype was sampled from a woman in her 50s with colorectal cancer. Sequencing used PBMCs. The V gene is TRBV12-5, the J gene TRBJ1-1; D unclear. CDR3 DNA: TGTGCTAGTGGTTTGGTACACTACATGAACACTGAAGCTTTCTTT. It encodes CASGLVHYMNTEAFF.